The sequence of this T cell receptor beta chain was determined in a study of CD8+ T cells in alopecia areata. Treatment described: oral pan-JAK inhibitor, 5-10 mg twice daily. From alopecia areata patients, lesional scalp punch biopsies and peripheral blood were collected. CDR1 and CDR2 (germline): SGHVS, FQNEAQ. V was pared by 3 bases and J by 3 bases, with 17 bases between. This CDR3 comprises 17 residues. cDNA serving as the sequencing template came from extracted, reverse transcribed RNA. The protocol was immunoSEQ multiplex PCR, while the TCRdb copy is restricted to in-frame clones and leaves out a portion. The data show 150,000 to 200,000 clones, with roughly 64% seen just once and around 12% held by the top ten.

This clonotype was obtained from a human donor with alopecia areata. The V and J genes are TRBV7-8 and TRBJ2-2; D is perhaps TRBD1 (6 bases). The sample in question was CD8+ T cells sorted from blood, obtained at week 24, from a patient treated with tofacitinib. The CDR3 loop reads CASSFSPGQGDTGELFF. CDR3 in DNA: TGTGCCAGCAGCTTTTCACCGGGACAAGGGGACACCGGGGAGCTGTTTTTT.